This passage covers 30 T cell receptor beta chains from one sample sequenced in a study of shared clonotypes between healthy human individuals. The method was immunoSEQ multiplex PCR; TCRdb's version includes in-frame clones alone and lacks a portion of them. This table has 760,000 or so clones, 90% to 98% appearing once. As defined, naive CD8 cells were CD45RO-negative and positively selected for CCR7, with terminally differentiated effector memory CD45RA+ cells excluded. Sequenced material: naive CD8+ T cells sorted from blood. The receptors come from a man aged 25 to 40 in good health.

This clone was seen only once. The chain links TRBV28 to TRBJ2-1; D uncertain. The length of the CDR3 is 11 residues. V was shortened by 6 bases and J by 6 bases, with 6 bases between the two germline ends. Germline values: CDR1 MDHEN, CDR2 SYDVKM. For the CDR3, the DNA is TGTGCCAGCAGAAAGTTCAATGAGCAGTTCTTC. Protein sequence: CASRKFNEQFF.

The chain couples TRBV7-9 to TRBJ1-1; 7 bases agree with TRBD1. The CDR3 totals 12 residues. CDR1 and CDR2 (germline): SEHNR, FQNEAQ (reference sequence). V shed 4 bases, J shed 10 bases, and the junction held 6 bases outside the gene matches. This CDR3 reads CASSYQGVLAFF. DNA of the CDR3: TGTGCCAGCAGCTACCAGGGGGTACTAGCTTTCTTT.

The genes are TRBV27 and TRBJ2-1; possibly TRBD2 for D (5 bases). The germline V gene has CDR1 MNHEY and CDR2 SMNVEV (reference sequence). With 3 bases removed from V and 10 bases from J, the gap between germline ends came to 16 bases. The CDR3 extends over 14 amino acids. CDR3 nucleotides: TGTGCCAGCAGTTTCCCCGGAGGTGTAGCGGAGCAGTTCTTC. Its protein is CASSFPGGVAEQFF.

V and J are TRBV7-8 and TRBJ2-2; TRBD2 agrees at 7 bases. This CDR3 region has 15 residues. V lost 3 bases to trimming and J lost 3 bases; unmatched junction nucleotides: 4. Germline CDR1 is SGHVS and CDR2 is FQNEAQ. The DNA of the CDR3 is TGTGCCAGCAGCTTTACTAGCGACTACACCGGGGAGCTGTTTTTT. Amino acid sequence: CASSFTSDYTGELFF.

The chain links TRBV28 to TRBJ2-1; D is unresolved. Germline loops: CDR1 MDHEN, CDR2 SYDVKM. This CDR3 is 15 amino acids long. V was clipped by 3 bases and J by 0 bases, with 9 bases between them. CDR3 in amino acids: CASSFGVGSYNEQFF. Here the CDR3 DNA reads TGTGCCAGCAGTTTTGGAGTGGGCTCCTACAATGAGCAGTTCTTC. The full variable domain, completed using reference TRBV28 and TRBJ2-1, is DVKVTQSSRYLVKRTGEKVFLECVQDMDHENMFWYRQDPGLGLRLIYFSYDVKMKEKGDIPEGYSVSREKKERFSLILESASTNQTSMYLCASSFGVGSYNEQFFGPGTRLTVL.

The V and J genes are TRBV5-4 and TRBJ2-7; 7 bases align to TRBD2. Germline values: CDR1 SGHNT, CDR2 YYREEE (reference sequence). Trimming cost V 3 bases and J 4 bases; bases outside gene matches: 7. The CDR3 is 14 amino acids. The CDR3 region is CASSSRDYRYEQYF. CDR3 coding DNA: TGTGCCAGCAGCTCCCGGGACTACAGATACGAGCAGTACTTC.

This clone was observed once. V usage is TRBV27 and J usage is TRBJ2-3; D might be TRBD2 (5 bases). The V and J ends lost 6 bases and 2 bases respectively, with 6 bases between them. Germline CDR1 and CDR2: MNHEY and SMNVEV (reference sequence). This CDR3 region has 12 residues. The CDR3, as DNA: TGTGCCAGCAGGGGAGCCACAGATACGCAGTATTTT. Protein sequence: CASRGATDTQYF.

This rearrangement joins TRBV7-9 to TRBJ1-1; possibly TRBD1 for D (5 bases). There are 15 residues in the CDR3. The germline CDR1 and CDR2 sequences are SEHNR and FQNEAQ (reference sequence). V was shortened by 5 bases and J by 7 bases, with 20 bases between the two germline ends. CDR3 sequence: CASSPRVGGDLEAFF. The CDR3 DNA reads as TGTGCCAGCAGCCCGAGGGTTGGAGGGGACCTTGAAGCTTTCTTT.

This clone was seen just once. The rearrangement joins TRBV6-5 to TRBJ2-1, with 9 bases fitting TRBD1. Germline-derived CDR1 and CDR2 are MNHEY and SVGAGI. Trimming took 5 bases from V and 7 from J; bases not matched to a gene: 9. This CDR3 comprises 15 residues. CDR3 loop: CASSPTGTGLNEQFF. CDR3 sequence (DNA): TGTGCCAGCAGTCCTACCGGGACAGGGTTAAATGAGCAGTTCTTC.

This clone has a single count. This chain connects TRBV28 to TRBJ1-1; no firm D call. CDR3 length: 15 residues. V lost 5 bases, J lost 0 bases, and 13 bases lay in between. Germline values: CDR1 MDHEN, CDR2 SYDVKM. The DNA for the CDR3 is TGTGCCAGCAGTCCGACGGGAGGGCTGAACACTGAAGCTTTCTTT. It is translated as CASSPTGGLNTEAFF.

The chain links TRBV27 to TRBJ1-1; 7 nucleotides agree with TRBD1. V lost 6 bases to trimming and J lost 0 bases; unmatched junction nucleotides: 4. CDR1 and CDR2 (germline): MNHEY, SMNVEV (reference sequence). The CDR3 extends over 14 amino acids. CDR3 DNA: TGTGCCAGCAGCCCAGGGGGATTGAACACTGAAGCTTTCTTT. It yields the protein CASSPGGLNTEAFF.

The CDR3 protein is CASSPHPGTGGGKYF. The CDR3 DNA sequence: TGTGCCAGCAGCCCACATCCTGGGACAGGGGGGGGGAAGTACTTC. The rearrangement uses TRBV9 and TRBJ2-7; the match to TRBD1 covers 11 bases. Germline trimming cut 4 bases from V and 11 bases from J; bases unmatched to any gene: 14. The germline CDR1 and CDR2 sequences are SGDLS and YYNGEE. The length of the CDR3 is 15 residues.

This chain uses TRBV20-1 with TRBJ2-5; D is undetermined. The V gene's germline CDR1 is DFQATT and CDR2 SNEGSKA (reference sequence). This CDR3 is 11 amino acids long. V was pared by 3 bases and J by 5 bases, with 7 bases between. The CDR3 region is CSASNGETQYF. CDR3 nucleotides: TGCAGTGCTAGTAACGGGGAGACCCAGTACTTC.

V gene TRBV11-3 combines with J gene TRBJ2-1; TRBD2 might be the D (5 bases). The CDR3 covers 17 residues. V lost 1 base, J lost 0 bases, and 13 bases lay in between. Germline V gene data show CDR1 as SGHNT and CDR2 as YENEEA. CDR3 region: CASSLGSLRASYNEQFF. CDR3 nucleotide sequence: TGTGCCAGCAGCTTAGGTAGTTTGAGGGCCTCCTACAATGAGCAGTTCTTC.

The V call is TRBV7-9, the J call TRBJ2-7, with D perhaps TRBD2 (6 bases). CDR1 is SEHNR, CDR2 FQNEAQ, per germline (reference sequence). V was trimmed by 2 bases and J by 3 bases, leaving 14 bases between them. The CDR3 contains 15 residues. CDR3 sequence: CASSLTSRGNYEQYF. CDR3 in DNA: TGTGCCAGCAGCTTAACTTCTCGGGGGAACTACGAGCAGTACTTC.

The rearrangement joins TRBV29-1 to TRBJ2-7; 14 bases line up with TRBD2. This CDR3 comprises 15 residues. Losses at the gene ends were 7 bases for V and 0 bases for J; bases not matched to a gene: 5. Germline V lookup: CDR1 SQVTM, CDR2 ANQGSEA. The CDR3 nucleotides are TGCAGCGCCGGGGGGACTAGCGGGAGCTCCTACGAGCAGTACTTC. Translated: CSAGGTSGSSYEQYF.

The chain carries TRBV7-9 and TRBJ1-1; 8 bases are a match to TRBD1. V shed 5 bases and J 3 bases; nucleotides not matched to a gene: 2. The CDR3 is 13 amino acids. Per the germline V gene, CDR1 is SEHNR and CDR2 is FQNEAQ (reference sequence). The CDR3 region has the DNA TGTGCCAGCAGCGCAGGGGGCCACACTGAAGCTTTCTTT. Protein sequence: CASSAGGHTEAFF.

The chain is built from TRBV5-1 and TRBJ2-1; possible D gene TRBD1, 6 bases. V lost 5 bases, J lost 5 bases, and 11 bases lay in between. The CDR3 length is 13 residues. Germline V gene lookup returns CDR1 SGHRS and CDR2 YFSETQ. In DNA form, the CDR3 reads TGCGCCAGCAGGGTGGGACAACACAATGAGCAGTTCTTC. As protein: CASRVGQHNEQFF.

The V gene is TRBV14, the J gene TRBJ2-7, with 9 bases lining up with TRBD2. The germline gives CDR1 SGHDN, CDR2 FVKESK. V lost 2 bases and J lost 2; bases outside the gene matches: 1. The CDR3 totals 14 residues. This CDR3 reads CASSQLAGAYEQYF. CDR3 in DNA: TGTGCCAGCAGCCAATTAGCGGGAGCCTACGAGCAGTACTTC.

The chain is built from TRBV7-2 and TRBJ2-1; 7 bases are a match to TRBD1. The CDR3 contains 15 residues. V gave up 5 bases and J gave up 7 bases; unmatched junction bases: 11. Germline assignment: CDR1 SGHTA and CDR2 FQGNSA. The CDR3: CASSPTTGVYNEQFF. CDR3 DNA: TGTGCCAGCAGCCCGACCACAGGGGTTTATAATGAGCAGTTCTTC. Full variable domain (remainder filled in from reference TRBV7-2 and TRBJ2-1): GAGVSQSPSNKVTEKGKDVELRCDPISGHTALYWYRQSLGQGLEFLIYFQGNSAPDKSGLPSDRFSAERTGGSVSTLTIQRTQQEDSAVYLCASSPTTGVYNEQFFGPGTRLTVL.

The rearrangement joins TRBV7-6 to TRBJ2-7, with TRBD1 identical over 7 bases. This CDR3 has 15 residues. The junction had 7 bases not matched to a gene; V was cut back by 3 bases and J by 2 bases. From germline, CDR1 is SGHVS and CDR2 FNYEAQ. This CDR3 reads CASSFSTGEPYEQYF. CDR3 in DNA: TGTGCCAGCAGCTTCAGCACAGGGGAGCCCTACGAGCAGTACTTC. The whole variable domain, remainder taken from reference TRBV7-6 and TRBJ2-7, is GAGVSQSPRYKVTKRGQDVALRCDPISGHVSLYWYRQALGQGPEFLTYFNYEAQQDKSGLPNDRFSAERPEGSISTLTIQRTEQRDSAMYRCASSFSTGEPYEQYFGPGTRLTVT.

The chain links TRBV4-2 to TRBJ2-1; TRBD1 is a possible D gene (6 bases). V lost 2 bases and J 8 bases, leaving 13 bases between the germline ends. The germline V gene has CDR1 LGHNA and CDR2 YNFKEQ. The CDR3 consists of 14 residues. Here the CDR3 DNA reads TGTGCCAGCAGCCAAAATACCGAGGGGGATGAGCAGTTCTTC. It specifies CASSQNTEGDEQFF.

This chain uses TRBV10-3 with TRBJ2-7, with 11 bases fitting TRBD2. Germline loops: CDR1 ENHRY, CDR2 SYGVKD. This CDR3 has 15 residues. The J segment lost 2 bases and the V segment lost 6 bases, leaving 6 bases of the junction unmatched. The CDR3 DNA follows: TGTGCCATCAGACTAGCGGGAGAGGGGACCTACGAGCAGTACTTC. Its protein product is CAIRLAGEGTYEQYF.

The V call is TRBV7-8, the J call TRBJ1-5, with D unresolved. The CDR3 has 14 amino acids. The V gene's germline CDR1 is SGHVS and CDR2 FQNEAQ. Trimming shortened V by 5 bases and J by 4 bases, and 12 bases separated the two germline ends. The CDR3 DNA reads as TGTGCCAGCAGCCCCAGCGGGCGGAATCAGCCCCAGCATTTT. Translation gives CASSPSGRNQPQHF. The variable domain in full, completed from reference TRBV7-8 and TRBJ1-5, reads GAGVSQSPRYKVAKRGQDVALRCDPISGHVSLFWYQQALGQGPEFLTYFQNEAQLDKSGLPSDRFFAERPEGSVSTLKIQRTQQEDSAVYLCASSPSGRNQPQHFGDGTRLSIL.

The chain has TRBV7-9 and TRBJ2-5, with 14 bases fitting TRBD2. CDR1 is SEHNR and CDR2 is FQNEAQ in the germline V gene (reference sequence). This CDR3 contains 17 residues. V was pared by 5 bases and J by 5 bases, with 10 bases of the junction left unmatched. The CDR3 is CASSARLAGGHSETQYF. The CDR3 DNA reads TGTGCCAGCAGCGCCCGACTAGCGGGAGGGCATTCGGAGACCCAGTACTTC. Variable domain in full (rest from reference TRBV7-9 and TRBJ2-5): DTGVSQNPRHKITKRGQNVTFRCDPISEHNRLYWYRQTLGQGPEFLTYFQNEAQLEKSRLLSDRFSAERPKGSFSTLEIQRTEQGDSAMYLCASSARLAGGHSETQYFGPGTRLLVL.

The V and J genes are TRBV9 and TRBJ2-2; 8 bases fit TRBD1. This CDR3 is built from 16 residues. Per germline, CDR1 SGDLS and CDR2 YYNGEE. The trim removed 4 bases at V and 5 bases at J, leaving 10 bases unmatched. The CDR3 here is CASSQDPTGVTGELFF. Here the CDR3 DNA reads TGTGCCAGCAGCCAAGACCCGACAGGGGTTACCGGGGAGCTGTTTTTT.

The V call is TRBV7-9, the J call TRBJ2-7; a weak D match, TRBD2 (5 bases). Germline V lookup: CDR1 SEHNR, CDR2 FQNEAQ (reference sequence). V lost 4 bases and J lost 2, with 15 bases in between. The CDR3 sequence is 15 residues long. CDR3 nucleotide sequence: TGTGCCAGCAGCTCACCTAGCTTGGCAACCTACGAGCAGTACTTC. Translating gives CASSSPSLATYEQYF.

The V and J genes are TRBV28 and TRBJ2-2; 7 bases map to TRBD2. CDR3 length: 19 amino acids. Germline V gives CDR1 MDHEN, CDR2 SYDVKM. The J segment lost 1 base and the V segment lost 6 bases, leaving 17 bases of the junction unmatched. Written as DNA, the CDR3 is TGTGCCAGCAGCTCCTTGGTTCTAGCGGAATACTTGAACACCGGGGAGCTGTTTTTT. Translation gives CASSSLVLAEYLNTGELFF. The entire variable domain, with the rest obtained from reference TRBV28 and TRBJ2-2, is as follows: DVKVTQSSRYLVKRTGEKVFLECVQDMDHENMFWYRQDPGLGLRLIYFSYDVKMKEKGDIPEGYSVSREKKERFSLILESASTNQTSMYLCASSSLVLAEYLNTGELFFGEGSRLTVL.

Only one count was recorded for this clone. The V call is TRBV27, the J call TRBJ2-6, with a weak D call TRBD1 (5 bases). The germline V and J ends were trimmed by 0 bases and 1 base, with 16 bases remaining between them. Germline CDR1 reads MNHEY; CDR2 reads SMNVEV (reference sequence). The CDR3 contains 19 residues. The CDR3 nucleotides read TGTGCCAGCAGTTTATCTAAGGGGCCAGGGAAGTCTGGGGCCAACGTCCTGACTTTC. Its translation: CASSLSKGPGKSGANVLTF.

V usage is TRBV10-3 and J usage is TRBJ2-3, with 11 bases that match TRBD2. Trimming at V came to 5 bases and at J to 2 bases, leaving 12 bases not matched to a gene. CDR3 length: 18 amino acids. Germline V gives CDR1 ENHRY, CDR2 SYGVKD. CDR3 loop: CAISILPTSGIDTDTQYF. The CDR3 DNA sequence: TGTGCCATCAGTATATTACCGACTAGCGGGATAGACACAGATACGCAGTATTTT.